This TCR beta chain is from a study of T cell responses to AZD1222 COVID-19 vaccine. Assay used: immunoSEQ multiplex PCR; TCRdb lists only in-frame clones, some missing. Among 130,000 or so clones, more than 85% were seen once, and the ten largest hold about 1%. This clone was recorded only once. Germline-derived CDR1 and CDR2 are LNHNV and YYDKDF (reference sequence). This CDR3 is built from 15 residues. Germline trimming cut 0 bases from V and 5 bases from J; bases unmatched to any gene: 3. This chain links TRBV15 with TRBJ2-1; TRBD1 aligns across 8 bases. The sequencing here drew on peripheral blood, taken on day 0 of AZD1222 vaccination. The sequence derives from an adult in good health. The CDR3 is CATSRDGQGHNEQFF. As DNA, the CDR3 is TGTGCCACCAGCAGAGATGGACAGGGCCACAATGAGCAGTTCTTC. Complete variable domain (other parts from reference TRBV15 and TRBJ2-1): DAMVIQNPRYQVTQFGKPVTLSCSQTLNHNVMYWYQQKSSQAPKLLFHYYDKDFNNEADTPDNFQSRRPNTSFCFLDIRSPGLGDTAMYLCATSRDGQGHNEQFFGPGTRLTVL.